The rows below give T cell receptor beta chains drawn from one sample of a study of OX40 agonist ivuxolimab in advanced cancers. Sequencing used immunoSEQ multiplex PCR; TCRdb keeps in-frame clones, though not all of them. Here the sample spans some 70,000 clones, 70% to 90% being singletons. Sequencing used CD4+ or CD8+ T cells sorted from blood, obtained in a trial of the OX40 agonist ivuxolimab. These receptors originate from an adult with an advanced solid tumor such as melanoma, head and neck, liver or kidney cancer. The CDR3 runs from the conserved cysteine through the conserved F or W. A D gene is named only where the DNA matches it firmly. A clone size is listed for some rows: how often the clone was seen (once, few, many), or a class if it is expanded.

.,.,TRBV5-1,TRBJ2-7,CASSGNSRDPSYEQYF,TGCGCCAGCAGCGGCAATTCCAGGGACCCCTCCTACGAGCAGTACTTC
once,.,TRBV28,TRBJ1-6,CASSLGTLRDSPLHF,TGTGCCAGCAGTTTAGGGACACTTCGAGATTCACCCCTCCACTTT
.,.,TRBV29-1,TRBJ1-1,CSVWVEVEAFF,TGCAGCGTTTGGGTGGAGGTTGAAGCTTTCTTT
.,.,TRBV9,TRBJ2-1,CASSVSGLAQYNEQFF,TGTGCCAGCAGCGTAAGCGGCCTAGCCCAATACAATGAGCAGTTCTTC
.,TRBD1,TRBV4-1,TRBJ2-2,CASSQDGTGRTGELFF,TGCGCCAGCAGCCAAGACGGGACAGGGAGAACCGGGGAGCTGTTTTTT
.,.,TRBV29-1,TRBJ2-7,CSVEFGSYEQYF,TGCAGCGTTGAGTTTGGCTCCTACGAGCAGTACTTC
.,.,TRBV6-5,TRBJ1-1,CASSYANTEAFF,TGTGCCAGCAGTTATGCGAACACTGAAGCTTTCTTT
.,TRBD2,TRBV10-3,TRBJ2-3,CAISPSGARTDTQYF,TGTGCCATCAGTCCTAGCGGGGCCCGAACAGATACGCAGTATTTT
.,.,TRBV7-3,TRBJ1-2,CASSLRNREVYGYTF,TGTGCCAGCAGCTTAAGAAACAGGGAAGTTTATGGCTACACCTTC
.,TRBD2,TRBV7-2,TRBJ2-1,CASSPGLAGANEQFF,TGTGCCAGCAGTCCGGGGCTAGCGGGGGCCAATGAGCAGTTCTTC
.,TRBD1,TRBV7-9,TRBJ1-1,CASRPAGTVNTEAFF,TGTGCCAGCAGACCCGCCGGGACAGTGAACACTGAAGCTTTCTTT
.,.,TRBV10-3,TRBJ1-2,CAISESSLLQTNYGYTF,TGTGCCATCAGTGAGTCGAGTTTATTACAGACAAACTATGGCTACACCTTC
.,TRBD2,TRBV6-5,TRBJ2-4,CASSYIAGEGNIQYF,TGTGCCAGCAGTTATATAGCGGGGGAGGGAAACATTCAGTACTTC
once,.,TRBV5-6,TRBJ1-1,CASSLAGLRTEAFF,TGTGCCAGCAGCTTGGCTGGGTTGCGCACTGAAGCTTTCTTT
.,.,TRBV10-2,TRBJ1-5,CASSPLTGSSNQPQHF,TGCGCCAGCAGTCCCCTGACAGGCTCTAGCAATCAGCCCCAGCATTTT
.,TRBD1,TRBV6-4,TRBJ1-1,CASSRTGYTEAFF,TGTGCCAGCAGTCGGACAGGGTACACTGAAGCTTTCTTT
.,.,TRBV16,TRBJ2-5,CASSPGGQETQYF,TGTGCCAGCAGCCCCGGGGGCCAAGAGACCCAGTACTTC
.,.,TRBV18,TRBJ1-1,CASSPLDMGEGTEAFF,TGTGCCAGCTCACCACTGGACATGGGGGAGGGAACTGAAGCTTTCTTT
.,.,TRBV5-6,TRBJ1-6,CASSLERTVVSPLHF,TGTGCCAGCAGCTTGGAAAGGACTGTAGTATCACCCCTCCACTTT
once,TRBD1,TRBV2,TRBJ1-2,CASSVWDRALEGYTF,TGTGCCAGCAGTGTATGGGACAGGGCTCTTGAGGGCTACACCTTC
.,.,TRBV4-3,TRBJ2-3,CASSQGGSADTQYF,TGCGCCAGCAGCCAAGGGGGAAGCGCAGATACGCAGTATTTT
once,.,TRBV11-2,TRBJ2-2,CASSLSSLVTGELFF,TGTGCCAGCAGCTTATCGTCCTTGGTTACCGGGGAGCTGTTTTTT
.,.,TRBV10-2,TRBJ1-6,CASTGGSYNSPLHF,TGCGCCAGCACCGGGGGCTCCTATAATTCACCCCTCCACTTT